Following are 16 T cell receptor beta chains from one sample sequenced in a study of post-analysis software for immune sequencing data. Every TCR beta cDNA library bore unique molecular identifiers. TCRdb re-called the PCR reads with MiXCR, one entry per CDR3 protein. The sample contains around 710,000 distinct CDR3 sequences, about half of which appear only once. For these TCRs, the target antigens are not known. Whole-study results and caveats: Patients used a handful of TRBV segments, including TRBV5-6, TRBV5-1 and TRBV20-1, more often than controls.

The sample consisted of blood. The receptors derive from a girl between 5 and 17 years old with multiple sclerosis.

This clonotype was detected only once. The chain joins TRBV12-3 or TRBV12-4 to TRBJ2-7; possible D gene TRBD2, 6 bases. The J call could be wrong; TRBJ2-5 is a better fit for the DNA end. The CDR3 has 13 residues. CDR3 coding DNA: TGTGCCAGCAGCCCAACTAGCTCAGAGACCCAGTACTTC. It translates to CASSPTSSETQYF.

The gene calls are TRBV29-1 and TRBJ2-1; 9 nucleotides agree with TRBD1. The junction had 11 bases not matched to a gene; V was cut back by 2 bases and J by 6 bases. From germline, CDR1 is SQVTM and CDR2 ANQGSEA. The CDR3 totals 16 residues. This CDR3 reads CSVERGAGTGLNEQFF. The DNA of the CDR3 is TGCAGCGTTGAAAGAGGCGCCGGGACAGGGCTCAATGAGCAGTTCTTC.

The chain couples TRBV15 to TRBJ2-3; possibly TRBD2 for D (5 bases). This CDR3 contains 14 residues. With 5 bases removed from V and 0 bases from J, the gap between germline ends came to 9 bases. CDR1 LNHNV and CDR2 YYDKDF come from the germline V gene (reference sequence). The CDR3 DNA reads TGTGCCACCAGCGTACCTAGCAGCACAGATACGCAGTATTTT. Protein product: CATSVPSSTDTQYF.

V usage is TRBV15 and J usage is TRBJ2-4, with 7 bases fitting TRBD1. The CDR3 covers 15 residues. Per germline, CDR1 LNHNV and CDR2 YYDKDF (reference sequence). Germline trimming cut 0 bases from V and 3 bases from J; bases unmatched to any gene: 2. CDR3 coding DNA: TGTGCCACCAGCAGAGACCCAGGGGGCAAAAACATTCAGTACTTC. It encodes CATSRDPGGKNIQYF.

The V gene is TRBV7-9, the J gene TRBJ2-1; no firm D call. The CDR3 length is 14 residues. Trimming took 5 bases from V and 7 from J, leaving 15 bases between them. Germline V lookup: CDR1 SEHNR, CDR2 FQNEAQ (reference sequence). The CDR3 loop reads CASSPLGRGNEQFF. For the CDR3, the DNA is TGTGCCAGCAGCCCCCTAGGTAGAGGTAATGAGCAGTTCTTC.

This chain links TRBV9 with TRBJ2-7; D gene unclear. V was clipped by 4 bases and J by 2 bases, with 13 bases between them. This CDR3 has 14 amino acids. Per the germline V gene, CDR1 is SGDLS and CDR2 is YYNGEE. The CDR3 loop reads CASSPGVGTYEQYF. The CDR3 DNA reads TGTGCCAGCAGCCCTGGGGTAGGTACCTACGAGCAGTACTTC.

This chain links TRBV27 with TRBJ2-1; 9 bases map to TRBD2. V gave up 3 bases and J gave up 7 bases; unmatched junction bases: 10. The CDR3 runs to 16 residues. CDR1 is MNHEY and CDR2 is SMNVEV in the germline V gene (reference sequence). As DNA, the CDR3 is TGTGCCAGCAGTTTTGTAGGGCTAGCGGGACCAAATGAGCAGTTCTTC. Translating it yields CASSFVGLAGPNEQFF.

This clonotype turned up a few times. The J gene is TRBJ2-5, the V gene TRBV11-2; D gene ambiguous. From germline, CDR1 is SGHAT and CDR2 FQNNGV. The CDR3 loop spans 13 amino acids. The V end lost 5 bases, the J end lost 5 bases, and 12 bases lay between the germline ends. The CDR3 coding sequence is TGTGCCAGCAGCACCGCCAATGTGGAGACCCAGTACTTC. Its translation is CASSTANVETQYF.

A few counts support this clonotype. The chain links TRBV9 to TRBJ2-1; TRBD2 might be the D (5 bases). Trimming took 0 bases from V and 7 from J, leaving 17 bases between them. This CDR3 contains 16 residues. The germline V gene encodes CDR1 SGDLS and CDR2 YYNGEE. The chain's CDR3 is CASSVDSKGLSNEQFF. CDR3 sequence (DNA): TGTGCCAGCAGCGTAGACTCAAAAGGACTTTCTAATGAGCAGTTCTTC.

The rearrangement joins TRBV7-8 to TRBJ2-5; TRBD2 might be the D (5 bases). The DNA end is a closer match to TRBJ2-7, so the J assignment may be wrong. The CDR3 spans 14 residues. Germline values: CDR1 SGHVS, CDR2 FQNEAQ. CDR3 sequence: CASSHELETYEQYF. The CDR3 nucleotides read TGTGCCAGCAGCCACGAACTAGAGACCTACGAGCAGTACTTC.

CDR3 in amino acids: CSARAGFRYEQYF. For the CDR3, the DNA is TGCAGTGCTAGAGCGGGGTTTAGGTACGAGCAGTACTTC. This rearrangement joins TRBV20-1 to TRBJ2-4; possibly TRBD2 for D (5 bases). With the DNA end fitting TRBJ2-7 better, the J assignment may be wrong. The germline V gene encodes CDR1 DFQATT and CDR2 SNEGSKA (reference sequence). This CDR3 is built from 13 residues.

This clonotype has more than one count but fewer than ten. CDR3 nucleotides: TGTGCCAGCAGCGATCTGGGGGATCAGCCCCAGCATTTT. It is translated as CASSDLGDQPQHF. The chain carries TRBV6-2 or TRBV6-3 and TRBJ1-5; perhaps TRBD1 as D (5 bases). Trimming shortened V by 6 bases and J by 5 bases, and 11 bases separated the two germline ends. Germline-derived CDR1 and CDR2 are MNHEY and SVGEGT. CDR3 size: 13 residues.

The chain links TRBV27 to TRBJ2-7; 8 bases are shared with TRBD2. The CDR3 runs 16 residues. The germline CDR1 and CDR2 sequences are MNHEY and SMNVEV (reference sequence). V dropped 3 bases and J dropped 7; count of bases not matched to a gene: 14. CDR3 sequence (DNA): TGTGCCAGCAGTTTGGGGGGGATCGCGGGAGGAAGTGAGCAGTACTTC. It translates to CASSLGGIAGGSEQYF.

The V and J genes are TRBV4-1 and TRBJ2-7, with TRBD1 matching over 9 bases. Germline V gene sequence: CDR1 MGHRA, CDR2 YSYEKL. The CDR3 length is 14 residues. Unmatched junction bases numbered 5, after V lost 1 base and J lost 7 bases. The CDR3 coding sequence is TGCGCCAGCAGCCAAGCCAGGACAGGGGAAGAGCAGTACTTC. It specifies CASSQARTGEEQYF.

This clonotype has more than one count but fewer than ten. The V gene is TRBV7-2, the J gene TRBJ2-3; TRBD1 or TRBD2 may be the D gene (5 bases each). CDR1 is SGHTA, CDR2 FQGNSA, per germline. Trimming took off 2 bases at V and 2 bases at J, with 11 bases between the two ends. The CDR3 is made up of 15 amino acids. CDR3 in DNA: TGTGCCAGCAGCTTATGGGGCGGGTTCACAGATACGCAGTATTTT. Its protein product is CASSLWGGFTDTQYF. Based on the CDR3 plus reference TRBV7-2 and TRBJ2-3, the full variable domain is GAGVSQSPSNKVTEKGKDVELRCDPISGHTALYWYRQSLGQGLEFLIYFQGNSAPDKSGLPSDRFSAERTGGSVSTLTIQRTQQEDSAVYLCASSLWGGFTDTQYFGPGTRLTVL.

The V and J genes are TRBV4-1 and TRBJ2-7, with 8 bases fitting TRBD1. The CDR3 sequence is 16 residues long. With V trimmed by 1 base and J by 5 bases, 10 bases remained unmatched. Germline lookup yields CDR1 MGHRA and CDR2 YSYEKL. The CDR3 protein is CASSQGLGQGLHEQYF. The CDR3 coding sequence is TGCGCCAGCAGCCAAGGTCTCGGACAGGGTCTCCACGAGCAGTACTTC.